This TCR beta chain was obtained from a study of T cells in Graves' hyperthyroidism and ophthalmopathy. The overall study: Pretreatment peripheral blood was obtained at initial diagnosis. Study-wide results and caveats: The model anticipated ophthalmopathy a median approximately 6.6 months pre-onset.

V was clipped by 5 bases and J by 0 bases, with 8 bases between them. Germline loops: CDR1 SGHAT, CDR2 FQNNGV. The length of the CDR3 is 14 residues. This clonotype was recorded at least ten times. The antigen is unknown. RNA transcripts provided the source from which TCR beta CDR3 regions were amplified. First-round RT-PCR targeting the TCR CDR3 was performed with the HTBI primer set. TCRdb redid the calling of the multiplex PCR reads with MiXCR, one entry per CDR3 protein. Of 660,000 or so distinct CDR3 sequences in the sample, about a fifth were seen once. The genes are TRBV11-2 and TRBJ1-5; a weak D match, TRBD1 (5 bases). The clonotype originates from a man aged 30 to 45 with Graves' ophthalmopathy. Material for sequencing was blood. CDR3 sequence (DNA): TGTGCCAGCAGCCCGGGGGTTAGCAATCAGCCCCAGCATTTT. Protein: CASSPGVSNQPQHF. Full variable domain (outside the CDR3, taken from reference TRBV11-2 and TRBJ1-5): EAGVAQSPRYKIIEKRQSVAFWCNPISGHATLYWYQQILGQGPKLLIQFQNNGVVDDSQLPKDRFSAERLKGVDSTLKIQPAKLEDSAVYLCASSPGVSNQPQHFGDGTRLSIL.